This T cell receptor (beta chain) was profiled in a study of shared T cell receptors in the human thymus. TCRdb keeps only in-frame clones here, not all; method: immunoSEQ multiplex PCR. The sample has hundreds of thousands of clones, approximately 80% seen once; the top ten hold roughly 0.013%. There are 19 residues in the CDR3. The germline V gene has CDR1 LGHNA and CDR2 YSLEER. Between the trimmed V and J ends, which lost 3 bases and 4 bases, there was a span of 26 bases. The same specimen was also included in a second study, on human thymus T cells. That paper states: Having surgery to correct congenital heart defects, healthy Finnish infants acted as the donors. Thymic material originated from resections removed in the course of corrective heart surgery. Gene usage (both V and J) appeared biased in thymic and blood repertoires.

The material sequenced was thymocytes. This TCR was sampled from a boy less than two years old with a congenital heart defect. The J gene is TRBJ2-3, the V gene TRBV4-3; tentatively, D is TRBD1 (5 bases). This CDR3 is CASSHHSPGEAGWADTQYF. The CDR3 coding sequence is TGCGCCAGCAGCCACCATTCACCAGGTGAAGCAGGGTGGGCAGATACGCAGTATTTT.